The 15 T cell receptor beta chains in this list originate from one sample, sequenced in a study of T cells in localized non-small cell lung cancer. Generated by immunoSEQ multiplex PCR, the TCRdb table keeps only in-frame clones and is missing some. The table has about 59,000 clones, over 85% seen once. The sample here was peripheral blood, taken before any cancer treatment. The receptors stem from a man aged 40 to 69 with stage I squamous cell lung carcinoma.

The chain joins TRBV6-5 to TRBJ2-1; 7 nucleotides match TRBD2. Germline loops: CDR1 MNHEY, CDR2 SVGAGI. Germline trimming cut 10 bases from V and 8 bases from J; bases unmatched to any gene: 5. The CDR3 runs 11 residues. CDR3 DNA: TGTGCCACCCGTCGGGGGGATGAGCAGTTCTTC. The encoded protein is CATRRGDEQFF.

The chain couples TRBV7-3 to TRBJ2-1; D may be TRBD2 (5 bases). The V gene lost 1 base and the J gene lost 4 bases, with 14 bases spanning the gap. Germline V gene data show CDR1 as SGHTA and CDR2 as FQGTGA. This CDR3 contains 16 residues. The CDR3 is CASSLMASQRYNEQFF. DNA for the CDR3: TGTGCCAGCAGCTTAATGGCTAGCCAACGGTACAATGAGCAGTTCTTC.

V and J are TRBV30 and TRBJ2-5; D call uncertain. The CDR3 contains 11 residues. Germline values: CDR1 GTSNPN, CDR2 SVGIG (reference sequence). Trimming stripped 0 bases from V and 5 bases from J, with 4 bases between. CDR3 region: CAWSVGETQYF. DNA for the CDR3: TGTGCCTGGAGTGTGGGGGAGACCCAGTACTTC. Drawing the rest from reference TRBV30 and TRBJ2-5, the complete variable domain is SQTIHQWPATLVQPVGSPLSLECTVEGTSNPNLYWYRQAAGRGLQLLFYSVGIGQISSEVPQNLSASRPQDRQFILSSKKLLLSDSGFYLCAWSVGETQYFGPGTRLLVL.

This chain connects TRBV10-3 to TRBJ1-1; D is unclear. The CDR3 runs 17 residues. Trimming removed 2 bases at V and 2 bases at J, with 18 bases between. In germline, CDR1 is ENHRY, CDR2 SYGVKD. The CDR3 region is CAISEPPHVGLNTEAFF. DNA of the CDR3: TGTGCCATCAGTGAGCCCCCCCACGTTGGACTAAACACTGAAGCTTTCTTT.

This chain links TRBV6-6 with TRBJ2-3; D is tentatively TRBD1 or TRBD2 (5 bases each). Per germline, CDR1 MNHNY and CDR2 SVGAGI (reference sequence). The CDR3 has 15 residues. The germline V and J ends were trimmed by 4 bases and 3 bases, with 14 bases remaining between them. The chain's CDR3 is CASSSQGEGTDTQYF. The CDR3 DNA reads TGTGCCAGCAGTTCCCAGGGAGAAGGGACAGATACGCAGTATTTT.

This clone was detected a few times. The rearrangement uses TRBV28 and TRBJ1-5; perhaps TRBD1 as D (5 bases). V lost 5 bases to trimming and J lost 3 bases, with 20 bases between them. The CDR3 loop spans 17 amino acids. The V gene's germline CDR1 is MDHEN and CDR2 SYDVKM. The CDR3 sequence is CASSPAQDNPINQPQHF. In nucleotides, the CDR3 is TGTGCCAGCAGTCCCGCTCAGGACAATCCTATCAATCAGCCCCAGCATTTT.

The V and J genes are TRBV6-1 and TRBJ1-1, with D possibly being TRBD1 (5 bases). The CDR3 is 13 amino acids. Germline CDR1 is MNHNS and CDR2 is SASEGT. The V and J ends lost 7 bases and 5 bases respectively, with 14 bases between them. This CDR3 reads CASTRGTGTEAFF. The DNA for the CDR3 is TGTGCCAGCACCCGGGGGACGGGGACTGAAGCTTTCTTT.

V is TRBV5-1 and J is TRBJ2-3, with 9 bases aligning to TRBD2. Per the germline V gene, CDR1 is SGHRS and CDR2 is YFSETQ. This CDR3 region has 16 residues. Losses at the gene ends were 0 bases for V and 4 bases for J; bases not matched to a gene: 6. CDR3 protein: CASSLAAGGPPDTQYF. CDR3 in DNA: TGCGCCAGCAGCTTGGCCGCGGGAGGGCCGCCAGATACGCAGTATTTT.

The chain couples TRBV13 to TRBJ2-1, with TRBD2 matching over 10 bases. Trimming cost V 3 bases and J 3 bases; bases outside gene matches: 8. The CDR3 covers 17 residues. The germline V gene encodes CDR1 PRHDT and CDR2 FYEKMQ (reference sequence). CDR3 sequence reads: CASSFASSGGIYNEQFF. CDR3 DNA: TGTGCCAGCAGCTTTGCTTCTAGCGGGGGAATCTACAATGAGCAGTTCTTC.

This chain joins TRBV5-6 and TRBJ2-6; D is unresolved. The CDR3 consists of 17 residues. Germline CDR1 and CDR2: SGHDT and YYEEEE. The V end was cut by 0 bases, the J end by 2 bases, with 12 bases between. Here the CDR3 DNA reads TGTGCCAGCAGCTTGGCCGGCAGGTTGACTGGGGCCAACGTCCTGACTTTC. It specifies CASSLAGRLTGANVLTF. Full variable domain (outside the CDR3, taken from reference TRBV5-6 and TRBJ2-6): DAGVTQSPTHLIKTRGQQVTLRCSPKSGHDTVSWYQQALGQGPQFIFQYYEEEERQRGNFPDRFSGHQFPNYSSELNVNALLLGDSALYLCASSLAGRLTGANVLTFGAGSRLTVL.

The chain is built from TRBV4-1 and TRBJ1-3; no reliable D call. V dropped 0 bases and J dropped 0 bases, with 12 bases sitting between them. Germline V gives CDR1 MGHRA, CDR2 YSYEKL. This CDR3 contains 17 residues. The CDR3 protein is CASSQDGDQNSGNTIYF. CDR3 bases: TGCGCCAGCAGCCAAGATGGGGATCAGAACTCTGGAAACACCATATATTTT.

This rearrangement joins TRBV7-2 to TRBJ2-7; D is perhaps TRBD2 (6 bases). V was shortened by 2 bases and J by 7 bases, with 15 bases between the two germline ends. The CDR3 runs 14 residues. Looked up from germline, CDR1 is SGHTA and CDR2 is FQGNSA. The CDR3 here is CASSLKSGEEEQYF. The CDR3 DNA reads TGTGCCAGCAGCTTAAAGTCGGGGGAGGAAGAGCAGTACTTC.

The chain combines TRBV27 with TRBJ2-1; TRBD2 agrees at 7 bases. The V segment lost 5 bases and the J segment 7 bases; nucleotides outside the gene matches: 5. The germline V gene has CDR1 MNHEY and CDR2 SMNVEV (reference sequence). The CDR3 has 13 residues. CDR3 bases: TGTGCCAGCAGTAGATATAGCGGGAATGAGCAGTTCTTC. Amino acids: CASSRYSGNEQFF.

The CDR3 loop reads CASSGGGVVLSTDTQYF. The CDR3 DNA is TGCGCCAGCAGTGGCGGCGGAGTCGTATTGAGCACAGATACGCAGTATTTT. This chain joins TRBV10-2 and TRBJ2-3; D uncertain. The CDR3 extends over 17 amino acids. Germline CDR1 is WSHSY and CDR2 is SAAADI. Trimming took off 4 bases at V and 0 bases at J, with 17 bases between the two ends.

A note on this clone: At one of its ends the junction is not consistent with the germline gene, which may arise from a read error. The chain is built from TRBV7-7 and TRBJ2-1, with 11 positions matching TRBD2. Looked up from germline, CDR1 is SSHAT and CDR2 is FNYEAQ (reference sequence). The CDR3 length is 16 residues. The CDR3 loop reads CASSLGLAGPYNEQFF. DNA for the CDR3: TGTGCTAGCAGCTTAGGACTAGCGGGTCCCTACAATGAGCAGTTCTTC.